This TCR beta chain was recorded in a study of T cell repertoires in aging, cancer and after chemotherapy. Rearranged V-D-J TRB sequences were amplified with a mixed TRB-A/B primer pool. TCRdb re-called the multiplex PCR reads through MiXCR, storing one row per CDR3 protein. The repertoire holds about 770 distinct CDR3 sequences, with about nine tenths as singletons. General observations from the study: Rebound thymic output was suggested by rising median generation probability during chemotherapy in each cancer cohort. Healthy donors lost TCR diversity with age mainly through richness, cancer patients through richness and evenness.

CDR1 is DFQATT, CDR2 SNEGSKA, per germline (reference sequence). CDR3 size: 14 residues. Between the trimmed V and J ends, which lost 1 base and 1 base, there was a span of 10 bases. This clonotype was seen only a few times. Its matching antigen is unknown. TCR beta rearrangements were amplified from peripheral blood genomic DNA. This clonotype was sampled from a human donor with a solid tumor. The gene calls are TRBV20-1 and TRBJ1-1; D gene unclear. Sequenced material: blood. CDR3 sequence: CSARAGETNTEAFF. The CDR3 DNA reads TGCAGTGCTAGAGCGGGAGAGACGAACACTGAAGCTTTCTTT.